The 22 T cell receptor beta chains reported below all come from one sample, sequenced in a study of blood T cells in healthy people across ages. Combining a sample-barcoded 5' primer with a J-beta primer mix, a second PCR ran for 7 to 11 cycles. One entry per CDR3 protein, called by TCRdb with MiXCR from the 5' RACE reads. Here the sample spans hundreds of thousands of distinct CDR3 sequences, approximately 51% being singletons. Sequences were obtained from blood. These receptor sequences come from a man aged 60 to 75 in good health.

The table lists this clonotype with a few counts. The CDR3 DNA follows: TGCAGCGTTGGGAGGCTAGCGGTGAGCACAGATACGCAGTATTTT. Residues: CSVGRLAVSTDTQYF. The J gene is TRBJ2-3, the V gene TRBV29-1; TRBD2 agrees at 7 bases. V lost 4 bases to trimming and J lost 0 bases; unmatched junction nucleotides: 7. Per germline, CDR1 SQVTM and CDR2 ANQGSEA. The length of the CDR3 is 15 residues.

The V and J genes are TRBV6-2 or TRBV6-3 and TRBJ2-4, with TRBD2 matching over 9 bases. The trim removed 5 bases at V and 0 bases at J, leaving 11 bases unmatched. CDR3 size: 18 residues. From germline, CDR1 is MNHEY and CDR2 SVGEGT. The CDR3 region is CASSLAGRGGLAKNIQYF. The CDR3 region has the DNA TGTGCCAGCAGTCTGGCGGGGCGGGGGGGCCTAGCCAAAAACATTCAGTACTTC.

This chain links TRBV6-1 with TRBJ2-3, with D possibly being TRBD1 (5 bases). CDR3 length: 16 amino acids. Germline CDR1 is MNHNS and CDR2 is SASEGT. V shed 0 bases and J shed 3 bases, with 13 bases lying between them. CDR3 loop: CASSEAAGSRTDTQYF. The CDR3, as DNA: TGTGCCAGCAGTGAAGCGGCAGGGTCTCGAACAGATACGCAGTATTTT.

A note on this clonotype: A clone one base away is much larger, so this may be a read error. This sequence joins TRBV28 and TRBJ2-7; 8 nucleotides match TRBD2. The trim removed 7 bases at V and 4 bases at J, leaving 12 bases unmatched. From germline, CDR1 is MDHEN and CDR2 SYDVKM. The CDR3 covers 15 residues. The CDR3 region is CASKSPGGVGYEQYF. In DNA, the CDR3 is TGTGCCAGCAAAAGCCCGGGGGGGGTTGGTTACGAGCAGTACTTC.

The chain carries TRBV7-3 and TRBJ2-3; TRBD2 matches 11 bases. Trimming removed 0 bases from V and 4 bases from J; junction bases left unmatched: 9. CDR3 length equals 18 residues. CDR1 and CDR2 (germline): SGHTA, FQGTGA. CDR3: CASSLTPSGRPGADTQYF. The DNA for the CDR3 is TGTGCCAGCAGCTTAACGCCTAGCGGGAGGCCGGGGGCAGATACGCAGTATTTT.

The CDR3: CASSVDTGHQETQYF. CDR3 nucleotides: TGTGCCAGCAGCGTAGATACAGGACATCAAGAGACCCAGTACTTC. The chain is built from TRBV9 and TRBJ2-5; D is perhaps TRBD1 (5 bases). This CDR3 is 15 amino acids long. The germline V gene has CDR1 SGDLS and CDR2 YYNGEE. Trimming cost V 0 bases and J 2 bases, with 11 bases left between them.

This clonotype was counted a few times. The chain links TRBV27 to TRBJ2-3; D call uncertain. Germline V gene sequence: CDR1 MNHEY, CDR2 SMNVEV (reference sequence). V lost 0 bases and J lost 6, with 7 bases in between. CDR3 length equals 13 residues. The CDR3 reads CASSLSRSDTQYF. CDR3 DNA: TGTGCCAGCAGTTTATCCCGTAGCGATACGCAGTATTTT.

V gene TRBV29-1 combines with J gene TRBJ2-1; D not resolved. CDR1 is SQVTM, CDR2 ANQGSEA, per germline. The V and J ends lost 8 bases and 3 bases respectively, with 8 bases between them. This CDR3 is built from 11 residues. The CDR3 DNA reads TGCAGCATTTCCCTCTACAATGAGCAGTTCTTC. This sequence encodes CSISLYNEQFF.

With respect to this clonotype: This clone may be a read error of a much larger clone one base away. The chain is built from TRBV7-2 and TRBJ2-4, with 8 bases aligning to TRBD2. The germline gives CDR1 SGHTA, CDR2 FQGNSA. CDR3 length: 16 residues. The CDR3 reads CASSQTSVLARNIQYF. The CDR3 bases are TGTGCCAGCAGCCAGACTAGCGTGCTAGCCAGAAACATTCAGTACTTC. Full variable domain (rest looked up from reference TRBV7-2 and TRBJ2-4): GAGVSQSPSNKVTEKGKDVELRCDPISGHTALYWYRQSLGQGLEFLIYFQGNSAPDKSGLPSDRFSAERTGGSVSTLTIQRTQQEDSAVYLCASSQTSVLARNIQYFGAGTRLSVL.

The V call is TRBV5-1, the J call TRBJ2-5, with a weak D call TRBD2 (5 bases). Germline loops: CDR1 SGHRS, CDR2 YFSETQ. The CDR3 has 13 amino acids. V dropped 4 bases and J dropped 5 bases, with 12 bases sitting between them. The CDR3 DNA follows: TGCGCCAGCAGCCGCGAGGGTCGGGAGACCCAGTACTTC. Encoded protein: CASSREGRETQYF.

This clonotype was detected a few times. The chain employs TRBV20-1 and TRBJ2-5; 11 bases agree with TRBD2. The germline gives CDR1 DFQATT, CDR2 SNEGSKA (reference sequence). CDR3 length: 18 amino acids. The ends lost 3 bases at V and 11 bases at J; junction bases unmatched: 23. The chain's CDR3 is CSARDPPSSGRSKRSQYF. Written as DNA, the CDR3 is TGCAGTGCTAGGGATCCCCCCTCTAGCGGGAGGTCCAAGAGATCGCAGTACTTC.

The chain is built from TRBV5-1 and TRBJ1-2; D is possibly TRBD1 (5 bases). V was trimmed by 5 bases and J by 2 bases, leaving 19 bases between them. CDR1 and CDR2 (germline): SGHRS, YFSETQ. This CDR3 has 16 residues. DNA for the CDR3: TGCGCCAGCAGACCGGGACCGTCTGCGGGGAACTATGGCTACACCTTC. It codes for CASRPGPSAGNYGYTF.

This chain joins TRBV5-1 and TRBJ2-7, with D unclear. V was pared by 4 bases and J by 9 bases, with 23 bases between. The germline V gene has CDR1 SGHRS and CDR2 YFSETQ. CDR3 length equals 15 residues. The CDR3 loop is CASSTAEILTAGQYF. CDR3 in DNA: TGCGCCAGCAGCACAGCAGAGATTCTTACGGCCGGGCAGTACTTC.

This clonotype came up a few times. The V call is TRBV28, the J call TRBJ2-7; 7 bases fit TRBD1. This CDR3 comprises 15 residues. Germline V CDR1 and CDR2: MDHEN, SYDVKM. The V segment lost 5 bases and the J segment 0 bases; nucleotides outside the gene matches: 7. The CDR3 is CASSPARDSSYEQYF. Here the CDR3 DNA reads TGTGCCAGCAGTCCTGCACGGGACAGCTCCTACGAGCAGTACTTC.

This clonotype has ten or more counts. The chain combines TRBV5-6 with TRBJ2-3, with D tentatively TRBD2 (6 bases). In germline, CDR1 is SGHDT, CDR2 YYEEEE. The CDR3 totals 16 residues. V was cut by 3 bases and J by 4 bases, with 18 bases left in between. The chain's CDR3 is CASSWRVAGRADTQYF. The CDR3 nucleotides read TGTGCCAGCAGCTGGCGAGTCGCGGGACGGGCAGATACGCAGTATTTT.

This clonotype was counted ten times or more. The rearrangement links TRBV20-1 to TRBJ2-3; TRBD2 aligns across 11 bases. V lost 6 bases to trimming and J lost 2 bases; unmatched junction nucleotides: 10. The CDR3 runs to 16 residues. Germline CDR1 reads DFQATT; CDR2 reads SNEGSKA (reference sequence). The CDR3 DNA follows: TGCAGTGCCCACCTTCTAGCGGGAGGACTCACAGATACGCAGTATTTT. It translates to CSAHLLAGGLTDTQYF.

V usage is TRBV28 and J usage is TRBJ2-7; TRBD1 matches at 7 bases. V dropped 6 bases and J dropped 0; count of bases not matched to a gene: 5. Germline V gene lookup returns CDR1 MDHEN and CDR2 SYDVKM. The CDR3 is made up of 14 amino acids. The CDR3 loop is CASRGQLSSYEQYF. In DNA, the CDR3 is TGTGCCAGCAGGGGACAGTTAAGCTCCTACGAGCAGTACTTC.

The sample holds a few counts of this clonotype. The chain is built from TRBV20-1 and TRBJ1-5; D is uncertain. This CDR3 has 13 residues. The germline V and J ends were trimmed by 7 bases and 5 bases, with 15 bases remaining between them. CDR1 and CDR2 from the germline V gene are DFQATT and SNEGSKA (reference sequence). The CDR3 DNA sequence: TGCAGTGGAGGAGCTGGAGTTGATCAGCCCCAGCATTTT. The encoded protein is CSGGAGVDQPQHF.

On this clonotype: An end of the junction does not agree with germline; a read error may underlie this. V is TRBV7-8 and J is TRBJ1-1; 8 bases align to TRBD1. CDR1 and CDR2 from the germline V gene are SGHVS and FQNEAQ. CDR3 length: 15 amino acids. The CDR3 bases are TGCGCCAGCAGCACCCCGGACAGGGCGAACGCTGAAGCTTTCTTT. Protein sequence: CASSTPDRANAEAFF.

This chain uses TRBV28 with TRBJ2-7; TRBD2 matches 14 bases. Germline CDR1 and CDR2: MDHEN and SYDVKM. The V gene end was trimmed by 6 bases and the J gene end by 2 bases; junction bases not matched to a gene: 6. CDR3 length equals 16 residues. The CDR3 sequence is CASREKGLAGAYEQYF. The CDR3 DNA follows: TGTGCCAGCAGGGAAAAGGGACTAGCGGGAGCCTACGAGCAGTACTTC.

In this sample, this clonotype turned up a few times. CDR3 protein: CASSQRTGINEQYF. CDR3 coding DNA: TGTGCCAGCAGCCAAAGAACAGGGATAAACGAGCAGTACTTC. This chain uses TRBV4-2 with TRBJ2-7; TRBD1 is a possible D gene (6 bases). The CDR3 extends over 14 amino acids. V was cut by 2 bases and J by 5 bases, with 13 bases left in between. Germline CDR1 reads LGHNA; CDR2 reads YNFKEQ.

Written as DNA, the CDR3 is TGTGCCAGCAGTCCGACAGGGAGTCGCGGCTACACCTTC. Translating it yields CASSPTGSRGYTF. This sequence joins TRBV5-6 and TRBJ1-2; 7 nucleotides match TRBD1. Trimming took 5 bases from V and 8 from J; bases not matched to a gene: 9. The CDR3 sequence is 13 residues long. Germline loops: CDR1 SGHDT, CDR2 YYEEEE.